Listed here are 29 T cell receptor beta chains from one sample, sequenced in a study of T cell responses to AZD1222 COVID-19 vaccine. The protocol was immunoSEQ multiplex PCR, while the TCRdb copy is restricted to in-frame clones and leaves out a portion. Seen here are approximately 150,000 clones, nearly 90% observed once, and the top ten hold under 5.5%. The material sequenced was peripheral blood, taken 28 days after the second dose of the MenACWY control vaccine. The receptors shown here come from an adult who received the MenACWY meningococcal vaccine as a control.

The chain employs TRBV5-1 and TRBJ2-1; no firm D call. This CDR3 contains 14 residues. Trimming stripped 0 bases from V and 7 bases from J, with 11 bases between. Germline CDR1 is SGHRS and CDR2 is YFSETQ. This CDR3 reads CASSLAPPRNEQFF. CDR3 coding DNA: TGCGCCAGCAGCTTGGCCCCCCCCCGGAATGAGCAGTTCTTC.

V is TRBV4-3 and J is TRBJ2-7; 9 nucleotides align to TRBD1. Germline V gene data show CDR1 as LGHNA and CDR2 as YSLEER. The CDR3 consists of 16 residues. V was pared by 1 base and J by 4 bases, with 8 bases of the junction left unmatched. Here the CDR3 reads CASSQAWDREVYEQYF. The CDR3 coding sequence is TGCGCCAGCAGCCAAGCCTGGGACAGGGAGGTATACGAGCAGTACTTC.

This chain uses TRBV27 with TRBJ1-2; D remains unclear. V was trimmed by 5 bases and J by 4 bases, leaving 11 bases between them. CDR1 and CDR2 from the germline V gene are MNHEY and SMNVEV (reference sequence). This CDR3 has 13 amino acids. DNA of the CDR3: TGTGCCAGCAGTCTATTGGACGGCTATGGCTACACCTTC. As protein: CASSLLDGYGYTF.

CDR3 sequence (DNA): TGTGCCAGCAGTCCCAGGTCCCAGGCATCACCCCTCCACTTT. Translation: CASSPRSQASPLHF. The V call is TRBV6-2 or TRBV6-3, the J call TRBJ1-6; the D is unclear. The CDR3 totals 14 residues. V was pared by 5 bases and J by 10 bases, with 15 bases between. Germline-derived CDR1 and CDR2 are MNHEY and SVGEGT.

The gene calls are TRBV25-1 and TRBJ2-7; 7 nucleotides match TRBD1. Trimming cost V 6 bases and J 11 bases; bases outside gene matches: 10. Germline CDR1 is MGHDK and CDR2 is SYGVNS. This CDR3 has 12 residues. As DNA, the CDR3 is TGTGCCAGCAGCCGGACAGGCGAAATAGAGTACTTC. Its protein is CASSRTGEIEYF.

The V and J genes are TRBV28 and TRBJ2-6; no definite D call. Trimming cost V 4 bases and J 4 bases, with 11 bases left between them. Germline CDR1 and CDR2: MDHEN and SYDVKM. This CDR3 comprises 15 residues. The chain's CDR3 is CASSSLRTGANVLTF. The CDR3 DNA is TGTGCCAGCAGTTCCCTACGTACAGGGGCCAACGTCCTGACTTTC.

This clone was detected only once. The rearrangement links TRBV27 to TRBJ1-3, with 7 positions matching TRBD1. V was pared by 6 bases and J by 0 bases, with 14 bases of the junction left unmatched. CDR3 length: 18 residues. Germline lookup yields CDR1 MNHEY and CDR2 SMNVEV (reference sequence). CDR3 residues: CASRRGDSQPHSGNTIYF. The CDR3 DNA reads TGTGCCAGCAGGAGAGGGGACAGCCAGCCCCACTCTGGAAACACCATATATTTT.

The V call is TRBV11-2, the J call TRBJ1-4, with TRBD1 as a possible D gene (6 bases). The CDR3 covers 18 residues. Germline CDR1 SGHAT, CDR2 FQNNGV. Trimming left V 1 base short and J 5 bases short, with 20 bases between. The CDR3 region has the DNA TGTGCCAGCAGCTTAGTGGGGGCCGTATCCGGCTTAAATGAAAAACTGTTTTTT. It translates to CASSLVGAVSGLNEKLFF.

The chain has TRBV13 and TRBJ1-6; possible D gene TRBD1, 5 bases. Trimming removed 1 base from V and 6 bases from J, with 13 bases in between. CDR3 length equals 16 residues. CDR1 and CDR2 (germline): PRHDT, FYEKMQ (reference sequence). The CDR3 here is CASSLEGEGFNSPLHF. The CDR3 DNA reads TGTGCCAGCAGCTTAGAAGGTGAGGGGTTTAATTCACCCCTCCACTTT.

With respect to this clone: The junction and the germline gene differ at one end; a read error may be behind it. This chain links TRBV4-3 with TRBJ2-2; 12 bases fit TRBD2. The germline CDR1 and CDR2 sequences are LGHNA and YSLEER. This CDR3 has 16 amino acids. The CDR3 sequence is CASSRGTSGRTRELFF. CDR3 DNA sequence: TGCGCCAGCAGCCGTGGGACTAGCGGGCGCACCCGGGAGCTGTTTTTT.

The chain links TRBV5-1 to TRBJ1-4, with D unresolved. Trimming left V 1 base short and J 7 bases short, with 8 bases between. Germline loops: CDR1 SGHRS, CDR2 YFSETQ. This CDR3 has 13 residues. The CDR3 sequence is CASSLRLGEKLFF. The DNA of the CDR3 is TGCGCCAGCAGCTTGAGACTGGGTGAAAAACTGTTTTTT.

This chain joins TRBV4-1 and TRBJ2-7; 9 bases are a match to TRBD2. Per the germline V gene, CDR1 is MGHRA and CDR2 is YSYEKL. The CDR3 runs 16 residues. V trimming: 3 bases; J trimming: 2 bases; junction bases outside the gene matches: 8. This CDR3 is CASSQSSGGLTYEQYF. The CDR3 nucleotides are TGCGCCAGCAGCCAGAGTAGCGGGGGCCTTACCTACGAGCAGTACTTC.

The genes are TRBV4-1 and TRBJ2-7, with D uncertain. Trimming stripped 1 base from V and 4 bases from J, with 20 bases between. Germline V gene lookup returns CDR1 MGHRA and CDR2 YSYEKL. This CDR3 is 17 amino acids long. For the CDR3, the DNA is TGCGCCAGCAGCCAAGGTCCCCTACTGCAACGTGGTTACGAGCAGTACTTC. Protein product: CASSQGPLLQRGYEQYF.

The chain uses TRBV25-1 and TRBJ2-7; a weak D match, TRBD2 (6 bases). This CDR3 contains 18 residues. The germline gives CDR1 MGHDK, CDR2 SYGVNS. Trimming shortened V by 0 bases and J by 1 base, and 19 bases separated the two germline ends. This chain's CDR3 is CASSEYTGPGLESYEQYF. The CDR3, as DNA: TGTGCCAGCAGTGAATATACGGGACCGGGACTCGAATCCTACGAGCAGTACTTC.

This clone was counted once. The CDR3, as DNA: TGTGCCAGTAGTATGTGGTCCGGGACAGGGGGGGGCCTGTTTTTT. Translating gives CASSMWSGTGGGLFF. The rearrangement joins TRBV19 to TRBJ1-4; 11 bases are a match to TRBD1. The V segment lost 3 bases and the J segment 14 bases; nucleotides outside the gene matches: 11. CDR3 length equals 15 residues. CDR1 and CDR2 (germline): LNHDA, SQIVND (reference sequence).

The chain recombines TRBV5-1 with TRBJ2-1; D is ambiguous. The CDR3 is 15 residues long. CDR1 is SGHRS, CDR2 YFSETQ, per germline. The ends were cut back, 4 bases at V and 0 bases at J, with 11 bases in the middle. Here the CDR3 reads CASSRDLSSYNEQFF. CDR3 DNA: TGCGCCAGCAGCCGCGACCTGAGCTCCTACAATGAGCAGTTCTTC.

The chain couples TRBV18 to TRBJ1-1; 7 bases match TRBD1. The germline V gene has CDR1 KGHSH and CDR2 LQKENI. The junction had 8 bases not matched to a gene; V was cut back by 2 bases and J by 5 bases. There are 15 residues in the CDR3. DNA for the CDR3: TGTGCCAGCTCACCAAAACAGGGGATGTGGACTGAAGCTTTCTTT. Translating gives CASSPKQGMWTEAFF.

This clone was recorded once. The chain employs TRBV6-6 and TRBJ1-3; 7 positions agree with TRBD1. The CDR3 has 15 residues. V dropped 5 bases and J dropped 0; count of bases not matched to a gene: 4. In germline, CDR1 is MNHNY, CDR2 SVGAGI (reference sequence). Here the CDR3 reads CASSRDSLSGNTIYF. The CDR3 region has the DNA TGTGCCAGCAGTCGGGACAGCCTCTCTGGAAACACCATATATTTT.

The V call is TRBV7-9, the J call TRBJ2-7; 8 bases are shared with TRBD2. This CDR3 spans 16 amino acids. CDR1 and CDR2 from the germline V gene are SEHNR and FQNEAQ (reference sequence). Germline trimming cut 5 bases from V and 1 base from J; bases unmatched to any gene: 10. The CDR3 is CASSPRASGRSYEQYF. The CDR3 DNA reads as TGTGCCAGCAGCCCCCGAGCTAGCGGGCGATCCTACGAGCAGTACTTC.

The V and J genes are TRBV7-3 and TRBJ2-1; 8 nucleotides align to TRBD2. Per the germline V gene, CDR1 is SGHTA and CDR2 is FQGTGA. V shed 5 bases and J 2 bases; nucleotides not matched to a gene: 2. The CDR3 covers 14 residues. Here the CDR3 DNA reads TGTGCCAGCAGCCGCGGGGGGACCTACAATGAGCAGTTCTTC. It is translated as CASSRGGTYNEQFF.

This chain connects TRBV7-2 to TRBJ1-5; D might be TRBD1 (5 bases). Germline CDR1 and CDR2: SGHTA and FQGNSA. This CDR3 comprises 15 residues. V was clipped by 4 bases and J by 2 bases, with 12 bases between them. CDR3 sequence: CASSSLGGGNQPQHF. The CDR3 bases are TGTGCCAGCAGCTCCCTCGGGGGTGGCAATCAGCCCCAGCATTTT.

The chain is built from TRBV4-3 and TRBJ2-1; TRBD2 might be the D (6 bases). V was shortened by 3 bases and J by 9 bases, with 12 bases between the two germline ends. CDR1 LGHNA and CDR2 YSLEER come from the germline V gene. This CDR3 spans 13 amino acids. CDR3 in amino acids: CASSQATRGEQFF. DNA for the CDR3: TGCGCCAGCAGCCAGGCGACGCGGGGTGAGCAGTTCTTC.

The CDR3 DNA reads TGTGCCAGCAGCTGGACAGGGGGTTCCACTGAAGCTTTCTTT. It yields the protein CASSWTGGSTEAFF. The chain carries TRBV5-6 and TRBJ1-1, with 10 positions matching TRBD1. Germline CDR1 is SGHDT and CDR2 is YYEEEE. V shed 3 bases and J 4 bases; nucleotides not matched to a gene: 3. The CDR3 has 14 amino acids. The whole variable domain, filled in from reference TRBV5-6 and TRBJ1-1, reads DAGVTQSPTHLIKTRGQQVTLRCSPKSGHDTVSWYQQALGQGPQFIFQYYEEEERQRGNFPDRFSGHQFPNYSSELNVNALLLGDSALYLCASSWTGGSTEAFFGQGTRLTVV.

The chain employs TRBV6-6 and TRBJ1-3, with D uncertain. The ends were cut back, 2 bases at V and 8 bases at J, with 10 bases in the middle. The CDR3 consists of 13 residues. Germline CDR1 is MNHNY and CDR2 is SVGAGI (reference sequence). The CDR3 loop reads CASSYRGRDTIYF. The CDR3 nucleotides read TGTGCCAGCAGTTACAGAGGCCGCGACACCATATATTTT.

CDR3: CASSLEGDTEAFF. The CDR3 nucleotides are TGTGCCAGCAGCTTAGAGGGGGACACTGAAGCTTTCTTT. V gene TRBV7-9 combines with J gene TRBJ1-1, with D possibly matching TRBD1 (6 bases). Looked up from germline, CDR1 is SEHNR and CDR2 is FQNEAQ (reference sequence). Trimming removed 1 base at V and 3 bases at J, with 6 bases between. The CDR3 contains 13 residues.

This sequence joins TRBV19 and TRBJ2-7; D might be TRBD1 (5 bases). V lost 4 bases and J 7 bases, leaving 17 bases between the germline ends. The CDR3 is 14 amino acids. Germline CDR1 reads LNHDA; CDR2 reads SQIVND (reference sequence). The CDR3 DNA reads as TGTGCCAGTAGTACTCCGGACACTAATAATGAGCAGTACTTC. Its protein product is CASSTPDTNNEQYF. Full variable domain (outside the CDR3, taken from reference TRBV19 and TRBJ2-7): DGGITQSPKYLFRKEGQNVTLSCEQNLNHDAMYWYRQDPGQGLRLIYYSQIVNDFQKGDIAEGYSVSREKKESFPLTVTSAQKNPTAFYLCASSTPDTNNEQYFGPGTRLTVT.

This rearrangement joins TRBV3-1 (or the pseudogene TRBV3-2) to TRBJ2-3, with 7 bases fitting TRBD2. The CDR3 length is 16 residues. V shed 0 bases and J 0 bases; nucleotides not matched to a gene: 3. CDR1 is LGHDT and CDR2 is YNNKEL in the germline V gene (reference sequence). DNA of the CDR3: TGTGCCAGCAGCCAAGATAGCGGGCGGAGCACAGATACGCAGTATTTT. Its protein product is CASSQDSGRSTDTQYF.

DNA for the CDR3: TGCAGCGTTGACCAGACACAGGGGGTCGGCTATGGCTACACCTTC. It translates to CSVDQTQGVGYGYTF. The V gene is TRBV29-1, the J gene TRBJ1-2; 8 positions match TRBD1. The CDR3 is 15 residues long. V dropped 3 bases and J dropped 4; count of bases not matched to a gene: 10. Germline CDR1 reads SQVTM; CDR2 reads ANQGSEA.

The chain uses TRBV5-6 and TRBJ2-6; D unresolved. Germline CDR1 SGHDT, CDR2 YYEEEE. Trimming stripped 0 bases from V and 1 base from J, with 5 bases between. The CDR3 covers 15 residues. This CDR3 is CASSLGISGANVLTF. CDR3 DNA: TGTGCCAGCAGCTTGGGGATTTCTGGGGCCAACGTCCTGACTTTC.